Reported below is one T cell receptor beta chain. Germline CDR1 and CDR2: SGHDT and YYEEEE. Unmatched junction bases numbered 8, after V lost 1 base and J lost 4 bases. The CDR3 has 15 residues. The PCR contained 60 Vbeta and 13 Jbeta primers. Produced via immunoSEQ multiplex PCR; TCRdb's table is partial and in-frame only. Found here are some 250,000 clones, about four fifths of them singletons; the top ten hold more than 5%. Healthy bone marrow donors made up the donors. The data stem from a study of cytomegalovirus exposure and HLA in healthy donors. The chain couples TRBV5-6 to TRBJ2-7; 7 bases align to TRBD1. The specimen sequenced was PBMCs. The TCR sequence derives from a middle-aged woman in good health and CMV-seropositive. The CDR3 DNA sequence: TGTGCCAGCAGCTTGCCGACAGGGTCCCCATACGAGCAGTACTTC. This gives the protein CASSLPTGSPYEQYF.